A selection of T cell receptor beta chains follows, all from one sample in a study of T-cell memory formation after mild COVID-19. TCRdb processed the 5' RACE reads anew with MiXCR; each CDR3 protein has one entry. In the table there are approximately 430,000 distinct CDR3 sequences, about a quarter of which are singletons. The source material was PBMCs or a T cell subset sorted from them (not recorded which). The receptors derive from an adult woman who had mild COVID-19 (a few samples of this study predate the infection). Cell type and time point are not known. Both conserved end residues are part of each CDR3. Fields, in order: V gene, D gene, J gene, clone size, CDR3 protein, CDR3 DNA. D genes are given only for firm matches. Only part of the rows carry a size: once, few, many, or a class if the clone is expanded.

v_gene: TRBV3-1; d_gene: .; j_gene: TRBJ2-2; abundance: few; CDR3aa: CASSQGTTTGELFF; CDR3nt: TGTGCCAGCAGCCAAGGGACTACCACCGGGGAGCTGTTTTTT
v_gene: TRBV7-9; d_gene: .; j_gene: TRBJ2-2; abundance: .; CDR3aa: CASTAPGSGELFF; CDR3nt: TGTGCCAGCACGGCCCCGGGGAGCGGGGAGCTGTTTTTT
v_gene: TRBV5-1; d_gene: .; j_gene: TRBJ2-3; abundance: many; CDR3aa: CASSPRRGADTQYF; CDR3nt: TGCGCCAGCAGCCCGCGCCGAGGCGCAGATACGCAGTATTTT
v_gene: TRBV7-2; d_gene: .; j_gene: TRBJ1-5; abundance: .; CDR3aa: CASSLSARSNQPQHF; CDR3nt: TGTGCCAGCAGCTTATCCGCGCGGAGCAATCAGCCCCAGCATTTT
v_gene: TRBV7-9; d_gene: TRBD2; j_gene: TRBJ2-1; abundance: many; CDR3aa: CASSSGTSGSSWEQFF; CDR3nt: TGTGCCAGCAGCTCGGGGACTAGCGGGAGTTCTTGGGAGCAGTTCTTC
v_gene: TRBV4-1; d_gene: .; j_gene: TRBJ2-1; abundance: few; CDR3aa: CASSQPDRNEQFF; CDR3nt: TGCGCCAGCAGCCAACCGGACAGAAATGAGCAGTTCTTC
v_gene: TRBV7-9; d_gene: TRBD1; j_gene: TRBJ2-7; abundance: .; CDR3aa: CATQPVGTGEGHEQYF; CDR3nt: TGTGCCACCCAGCCGGTCGGGACAGGTGAAGGACACGAGCAGTACTTC
v_gene: TRBV12-3/TRBV12-4; d_gene: .; j_gene: TRBJ2-7; abundance: .; CDR3aa: CASRSEGGEQYF; CDR3nt: TGTGCCAGCAGGTCTGAGGGGGGAGAGCAGTACTTC
v_gene: TRBV15; d_gene: .; j_gene: TRBJ1-4; abundance: once; CDR3aa: CATSRDYPDTTNEKLFF; CDR3nt: TGTGCCACCAGCAGAGACTACCCGGACACAACTAATGAAAAACTGTTTTTT
v_gene: TRBV5-1; d_gene: .; j_gene: TRBJ2-6; abundance: .; CDR3aa: CASSLGAGKSGVLTF; CDR3nt: TGCGCCAGCAGCTTAGGGGCAGGGAAGTCTGGCGTCCTGACTTTC
v_gene: TRBV3-1; d_gene: .; j_gene: TRBJ2-1; abundance: many; CDR3aa: CASTHGRDVINEQFF; CDR3nt: TGTGCCAGCACCCACGGTCGGGACGTTATAAATGAGCAGTTCTTC
v_gene: TRBV4-1; d_gene: .; j_gene: TRBJ2-1; abundance: .; CDR3aa: CASSHAGYNEQFF; CDR3nt: TGCGCCAGCAGCCACGCGGGTTACAATGAGCAGTTCTTC
v_gene: TRBV7-8; d_gene: TRBD1; j_gene: TRBJ2-3; abundance: few; CDR3aa: CASSLRDRLSTDTQYF; CDR3nt: TGTGCCAGCAGCCTCCGGGACAGGCTAAGCACAGATACGCAGTATTTT
v_gene: TRBV5-1; d_gene: TRBD1; j_gene: TRBJ1-1; abundance: .; CDR3aa: CASSDAGTGPHTEAFF; CDR3nt: TGCGCCAGCAGCGACGCCGGGACAGGGCCCCACACTGAAGCTTTCTTT
v_gene: TRBV24-1; d_gene: .; j_gene: TRBJ2-7; abundance: once; CDR3aa: CATSDSGGGEQYF; CDR3nt: TGTGCCACCAGTGATTCCGGTGGTGGCGAGCAGTACTTC
v_gene: TRBV20-1; d_gene: .; j_gene: TRBJ2-7; abundance: .; CDR3aa: CSALPLGMAGEQYF; CDR3nt: TGCAGTGCCCTCCCGCTTGGAATGGCGGGAGAGCAGTACTTC
v_gene: TRBV3-1; d_gene: .; j_gene: TRBJ2-2; abundance: .; CDR3aa: CASSQGVLLTGELFF; CDR3nt: TGTGCCAGCAGCCAAGGGGTACTTCTCACCGGGGAGCTGTTTTTT
v_gene: TRBV12-5; d_gene: .; j_gene: TRBJ2-3; abundance: .; CDR3aa: CASGHGEISTDTQYF; CDR3nt: TGTGCTAGTGGTCACGGTGAGATAAGCACAGATACGCAGTATTTT
v_gene: TRBV20-1; d_gene: TRBD2; j_gene: TRBJ2-3; abundance: few; CDR3aa: CSAPGGFGTDTQYF; CDR3nt: TGCAGTGCCCCCGGGGGGTTCGGCACAGATACGCAGTATTTT
v_gene: TRBV12-3/TRBV12-4; d_gene: .; j_gene: TRBJ2-7; abundance: .; CDR3aa: CASSLSLGQVYEQYF; CDR3nt: TGTGCCAGCAGTTTATCGCTAGGGCAGGTCTACGAGCAGTACTTC
v_gene: TRBV29-1; d_gene: TRBD2; j_gene: TRBJ2-5; abundance: few; CDR3aa: CSVEDRGREGETQYF; CDR3nt: TGCAGCGTTGAAGATCGTGGGAGGGAGGGCGAGACCCAGTACTTC
v_gene: TRBV18; d_gene: TRBD2; j_gene: TRBJ2-7; abundance: few; CDR3aa: CASSPGGDLEQYF; CDR3nt: TGTGCCAGCTCACCGGGGGGGGACCTCGAGCAGTACTTC
v_gene: TRBV12-3/TRBV12-4; d_gene: .; j_gene: TRBJ2-7; abundance: .; CDR3aa: CASSFSETGSYEQYF; CDR3nt: TGTGCCAGCAGTTTCTCCGAGACAGGATCCTACGAGCAGTACTTC
v_gene: TRBV5-1; d_gene: .; j_gene: TRBJ2-3; abundance: .; CDR3aa: CASSGRGDTQYF; CDR3nt: TGCGCCAGCAGCGGACGGGGAGATACGCAGTATTTT
v_gene: TRBV5-5; d_gene: .; j_gene: TRBJ2-3; abundance: few; CDR3aa: CASSLFLVGTDTQYF; CDR3nt: TGTGCCAGCAGCTTGTTCCTGGTAGGCACAGATACGCAGTATTTT
v_gene: TRBV11-2; d_gene: TRBD2; j_gene: TRBJ2-1; abundance: .; CDR3aa: CASSTSGGAPGEQFF; CDR3nt: TGTGCCAGCAGCACTAGCGGGGGGGCCCCGGGTGAGCAGTTCTTC
v_gene: TRBV4-1; d_gene: .; j_gene: TRBJ2-3; abundance: .; CDR3aa: CASSLLSGADTQYF; CDR3nt: TGCGCCAGCAGCCTATTGAGTGGAGCAGATACGCAGTATTTT
v_gene: TRBV30; d_gene: TRBD2; j_gene: TRBJ2-1; abundance: .; CDR3aa: CAWSVFSGGEQFF; CDR3nt: TGTGCCTGGAGTGTATTTAGCGGGGGGGAGCAGTTCTTC
v_gene: TRBV7-2; d_gene: .; j_gene: TRBJ2-2; abundance: .; CDR3aa: CASSSGLTNTGELFF; CDR3nt: TGTGCCAGCAGCTCGGGACTTACGAACACCGGGGAGCTGTTTTTT
v_gene: TRBV4-1; d_gene: TRBD2; j_gene: TRBJ2-5; abundance: few; CDR3aa: CASSLRLAVDQETQYF; CDR3nt: TGCGCCAGCAGCCTTAGACTAGCGGTAGATCAAGAGACCCAGTACTTC
v_gene: TRBV15; d_gene: TRBD1; j_gene: TRBJ2-5; abundance: once; CDR3aa: CATSSRSLSTGGQETQYF; CDR3nt: TGTGCCACCAGCAGTCGCTCCCTTTCCACAGGGGGCCAAGAGACCCAGTACTTC
v_gene: TRBV6-1; d_gene: TRBD2; j_gene: TRBJ2-3; abundance: few; CDR3aa: CASSGDYSTDTQYF; CDR3nt: TGTGCCAGCAGTGGGGACTATTCGACAGATACGCAGTATTTT
v_gene: TRBV5-1; d_gene: .; j_gene: TRBJ1-1; abundance: .; CDR3aa: CASSLSGGATEAFF; CDR3nt: TGCGCCAGCAGCTTGTCGGGCGGTGCAACTGAAGCTTTCTTT
v_gene: TRBV7-8; d_gene: .; j_gene: TRBJ2-6; abundance: .; CDR3aa: CATQQGVSGANVLTF; CDR3nt: TGTGCCACCCAACAGGGAGTCTCTGGGGCCAACGTCCTGACTTTC
v_gene: TRBV6-6; d_gene: .; j_gene: TRBJ2-5; abundance: .; CDR3aa: CASSYSAEIKETQYF; CDR3nt: TGTGCCAGCAGTTACTCGGCGGAGATAAAAGAGACCCAGTACTTC
v_gene: TRBV5-1; d_gene: .; j_gene: TRBJ2-5; abundance: .; CDR3aa: CASSLSQGPQETQYF; CDR3nt: TGCGCCAGCAGCTTATCCCAGGGACCCCAAGAGACCCAGTACTTC
v_gene: TRBV2; d_gene: .; j_gene: TRBJ1-6; abundance: .; CDR3aa: CASSEVLGGETNSPLHF; CDR3nt: TGTGCCAGCAGTGAAGTTCTCGGAGGGGAGACGAATTCACCCCTCCACTTT
v_gene: TRBV19; d_gene: .; j_gene: TRBJ2-7; abundance: .; CDR3aa: CASSIDSYYEQYF; CDR3nt: TGTGCCAGTAGTATAGACAGCTACTACGAGCAGTACTTC
v_gene: TRBV2; d_gene: .; j_gene: TRBJ2-1; abundance: few; CDR3aa: CASSEVETQGNEQFF; CDR3nt: TGTGCCAGCAGTGAAGTGGAGACACAGGGTAATGAGCAGTTCTTC
v_gene: TRBV14; d_gene: .; j_gene: TRBJ2-5; abundance: few; CDR3aa: CASSQGGWYQETQYF; CDR3nt: TGTGCCAGCAGCCAAGGGGGGTGGTACCAAGAGACCCAGTACTTC
v_gene: TRBV4-3; d_gene: .; j_gene: TRBJ2-2; abundance: few; CDR3aa: CASSQDIEAPGGELFF; CDR3nt: TGCGCCAGCAGCCAAGATATAGAGGCCCCCGGCGGGGAGCTGTTTTTT
v_gene: TRBV7-6; d_gene: .; j_gene: TRBJ2-3; abundance: few; CDR3aa: CASSPGEDTQYF; CDR3nt: TGTGCCAGCAGCCCAGGAGAAGATACGCAGTATTTT
v_gene: TRBV18; d_gene: TRBD1; j_gene: TRBJ1-2; abundance: many; CDR3aa: CASAPQGAGNGYTF; CDR3nt: TGTGCCAGCGCTCCTCAGGGGGCAGGGAATGGCTACACCTTC
v_gene: TRBV12-3/TRBV12-4; d_gene: .; j_gene: TRBJ2-5; abundance: .; CDR3aa: CASSPRLDRLDLQEIQYF; CDR3nt: TGTGCCAGCAGTCCCCGCCTAGACAGGCTAGATCTACAGGAGATCCAGTACTTC
v_gene: TRBV20-1; d_gene: TRBD1; j_gene: TRBJ2-5; abundance: .; CDR3aa: CSASDRVTKETQYF; CDR3nt: TGCAGTGCTAGCGACAGGGTAACCAAAGAGACCCAGTACTTC
v_gene: TRBV2; d_gene: .; j_gene: TRBJ2-3; abundance: few; CDR3aa: CASRLLSDTQYF; CDR3nt: TGTGCCAGCAGACTATTGTCAGATACGCAGTATTTT
v_gene: TRBV7-2; d_gene: .; j_gene: TRBJ1-2; abundance: .; CDR3aa: CASSLIFGAGPDTF; CDR3nt: TGTGCCAGCAGCTTAATTTTTGGTGCGGGACCAGACACCTTC
v_gene: TRBV6-5; d_gene: .; j_gene: TRBJ2-3; abundance: .; CDR3aa: CASSYGEADTQYF; CDR3nt: TGTGCCAGCAGTTACGGGGAGGCAGATACGCAGTATTTT
v_gene: TRBV7-2; d_gene: TRBD2; j_gene: TRBJ2-5; abundance: .; CDR3aa: CASSLVWLAGEYQETQYF; CDR3nt: TGTGCCAGCAGCTTAGTTTGGCTAGCGGGAGAGTACCAAGAGACCCAGTACTTC
v_gene: TRBV11-3; d_gene: TRBD2; j_gene: TRBJ2-2; abundance: few; CDR3aa: CASSGWTSFGTGELFF; CDR3nt: TGTGCCAGCAGCGGCTGGACTAGCTTCGGCACCGGGGAGCTGTTTTTT
v_gene: TRBV5-1; d_gene: .; j_gene: TRBJ2-3; abundance: .; CDR3aa: CASSSRDTHTDTQYF; CDR3nt: TGCGCCAGCAGCTCCCGGGACACCCACACAGATACGCAGTATTTT
v_gene: TRBV7-2; d_gene: .; j_gene: TRBJ2-3; abundance: .; CDR3aa: CASASSGYTDTQYF; CDR3nt: TGTGCCAGCGCCTCTAGTGGATACACAGATACGCAGTATTTT
v_gene: TRBV29-1; d_gene: TRBD2; j_gene: TRBJ2-1; abundance: .; CDR3aa: CSVQRERSNEQFF; CDR3nt: TGCAGCGTTCAGCGGGAGAGGTCCAATGAGCAGTTCTTC
v_gene: TRBV10-3; d_gene: .; j_gene: TRBJ2-3; abundance: .; CDR3aa: CAIRGSFSTDTQYF; CDR3nt: TGTGCCATCAGGGGCAGTTTTAGCACAGATACGCAGTATTTT
v_gene: TRBV29-1; d_gene: .; j_gene: TRBJ2-6; abundance: .; CDR3aa: CSVVNPSGANVLTF; CDR3nt: TGCAGCGTTGTTAATCCCTCTGGGGCCAACGTCCTGACTTTC